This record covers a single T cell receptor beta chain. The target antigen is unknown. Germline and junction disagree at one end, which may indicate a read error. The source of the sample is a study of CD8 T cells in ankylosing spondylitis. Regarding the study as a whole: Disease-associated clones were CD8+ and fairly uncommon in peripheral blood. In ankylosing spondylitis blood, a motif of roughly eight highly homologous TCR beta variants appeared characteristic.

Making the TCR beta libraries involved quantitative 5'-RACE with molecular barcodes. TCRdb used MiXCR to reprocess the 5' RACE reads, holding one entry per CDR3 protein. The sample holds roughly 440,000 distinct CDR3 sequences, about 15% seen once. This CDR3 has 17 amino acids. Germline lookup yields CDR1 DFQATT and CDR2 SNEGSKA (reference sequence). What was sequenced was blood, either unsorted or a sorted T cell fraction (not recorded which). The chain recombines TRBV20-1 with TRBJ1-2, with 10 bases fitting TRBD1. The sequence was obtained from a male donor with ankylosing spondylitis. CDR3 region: CCARDSIGTGVPYGYTF. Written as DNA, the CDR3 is TGCTGTGCTAGAGATTCAATCGGGACAGGGGTCCCCTATGGCTACACCTTC.